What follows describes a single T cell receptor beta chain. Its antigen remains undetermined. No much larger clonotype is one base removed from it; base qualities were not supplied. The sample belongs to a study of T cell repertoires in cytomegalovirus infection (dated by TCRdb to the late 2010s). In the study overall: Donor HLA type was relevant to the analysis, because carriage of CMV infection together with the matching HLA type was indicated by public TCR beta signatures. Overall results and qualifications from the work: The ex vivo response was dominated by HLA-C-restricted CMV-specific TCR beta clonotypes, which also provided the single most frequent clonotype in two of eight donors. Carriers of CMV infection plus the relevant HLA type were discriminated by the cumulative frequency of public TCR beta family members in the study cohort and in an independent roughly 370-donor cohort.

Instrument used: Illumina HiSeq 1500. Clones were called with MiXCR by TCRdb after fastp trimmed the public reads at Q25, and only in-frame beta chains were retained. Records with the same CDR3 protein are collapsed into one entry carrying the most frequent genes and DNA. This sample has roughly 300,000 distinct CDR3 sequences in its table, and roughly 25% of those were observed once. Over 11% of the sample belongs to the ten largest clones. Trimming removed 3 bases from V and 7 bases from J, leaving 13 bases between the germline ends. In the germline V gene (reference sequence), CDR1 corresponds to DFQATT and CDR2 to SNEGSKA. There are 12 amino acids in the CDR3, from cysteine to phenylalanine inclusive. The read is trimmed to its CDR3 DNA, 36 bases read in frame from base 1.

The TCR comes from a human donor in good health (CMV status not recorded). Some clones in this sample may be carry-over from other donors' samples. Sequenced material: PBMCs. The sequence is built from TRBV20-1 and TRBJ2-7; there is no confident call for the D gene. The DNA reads TGCAGTGCTAGGGTCCCACCTCGAGAGCAGTACTTC. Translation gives CSARVPPREQYF.